These 3 T cell receptor beta chains originate from one sample sequenced in a study of control samples from healthy donors and cancer patients. Profiled with immunoSEQ multiplex PCR; TCRdb holds only in-frame clones, not every one. Among roughly 220,000 clones listed, roughly 94% were seen once. Material: blood. The source is a man aged 50 to 59 in good health.

The V gene is TRBV5-8, the J gene TRBJ2-5; 8 positions agree with TRBD1. Losses at the gene ends were 3 bases for V and 5 bases for J; bases not matched to a gene: 9. This CDR3 region has 15 residues. Per the germline V gene, CDR1 is SGHTS and CDR2 is YDEGEE. DNA for the CDR3: TGTGCCAGCAGCTCCCTAGGACAGGGTGGTGAGACCCAGTACTTC. Amino acid sequence: CASSSLGQGGETQYF. The full variable domain, rest sourced from reference TRBV5-8 and TRBJ2-5, is EAGVTQSPTHLIKTRGQQATLRCSPISGHTSVYWYQQALGLGLQFLLWYDEGEERNRGNFPPRFSGRQFPNYSSELNVNALELEDSALYLCASSSLGQGGETQYFGPGTRLLVL.

The chain carries TRBV5-1 and TRBJ1-2; D uncertain. From germline, CDR1 is SGHRS and CDR2 YFSETQ. Trimming took off 6 bases at V and 4 bases at J, with 13 bases between the two ends. The CDR3 extends over 13 amino acids. CDR3 coding DNA: TGCGCCAGCACCACGGACGGAACCTATGGCTACACCTTC. It encodes CASTTDGTYGYTF.

V usage is TRBV24-1 and J usage is TRBJ1-2, with D unresolved. The CDR3 length is 13 residues. Germline V gene lookup returns CDR1 KGHDR and CDR2 SFDVKD. V was cut by 3 bases and J by 3 bases, with 7 bases left in between. The CDR3 DNA reads TGTGCCACCAGTGATGGCATCTACTATGGCTACACCTTC. Translation gives CATSDGIYYGYTF.